This T cell receptor (beta chain) was retrieved from a study of shared clonotypes between healthy human individuals. In the original workflow: Junction-only sequences without quality scores were provided by ImmunoSEQ, so filtering was different. Profiled with immunoSEQ multiplex PCR; TCRdb holds only in-frame clones, not every one. V and J calls and clone size are copied from that table; D and trimming were computed from the DNA. Altogether around 95,000 clones are present, under 70% being singletons, with the ten largest covering about 42%. The germline CDR1 and CDR2 sequences are SGHVS and FNYEAQ. V lost 5 bases to trimming and J lost 1 base; unmatched junction nucleotides: 7. The CDR3 sequence is 15 residues long.

The sequenced sample consisted of memory CD8+ T cells sorted from blood. The subset: CD45RO+ cells pooled with CCR7-negative TemRA cells. This TCR was recovered from a man aged 30 to 45 in good health. The chain has TRBV7-6 and TRBJ2-5, with 7 bases fitting TRBD1. CDR3 DNA sequence: TGTGCCAGCAGCCGGATGACAGGGTTCCAAGAGACCCAGTACTTC. It encodes CASSRMTGFQETQYF. The full variable domain, its missing parts supplied by reference TRBV7-6 and TRBJ2-5, is GAGVSQSPRYKVTKRGQDVALRCDPISGHVSLYWYRQALGQGPEFLTYFNYEAQQDKSGLPNDRFSAERPEGSISTLTIQRTEQRDSAMYRCASSRMTGFQETQYFGPGTRLLVL.